This T cell receptor beta chain was sequenced in a study of cytomegalovirus exposure and HLA in healthy donors. Deletions cut 3 bases from V and 0 bases from J, with 13 bases between. Per the germline V gene, CDR1 is MDHEN and CDR2 is SYDVKM. CDR3 length: 16 amino acids. PCR amplification relied on 60 Vbeta primers (plus 13 Jbeta primers). Repertoires were generated with immunoSEQ multiplex PCR, while TCRdb's copy carries only in-frame clones and drops some. The sample records about 170,000 clones, around 80% being singletons. With regard to this clone: Antigen specificity is unknown.

Study conclusions and caveats: The CMV antigen specificity of three CMV-associated chains was confirmed through in vitro analysis.

The sequenced material came from PBMCs. The receptor was derived from a woman aged 50 to 65 in good health and CMV-seronegative. The gene calls are TRBV28 and TRBJ2-3; unclear D gene. The CDR3 DNA reads TGTGCCAGCAGTTTTCTAGGCGGTTCTAGCACAGATACGCAGTATTTT. Translation gives CASSFLGGSSTDTQYF.